This TCR beta chain was recovered during a study of blood T cell repertoires in COVID-19. Study background: Samples taken during acute and convalescent COVID-19 were collected in the United States, Italy and Spain. Sources were T cells, B-cell-depleted T cells, or PBMCs; the material itself was cDNA or gDNA.

Trimming took off 3 bases at V and 3 bases at J, with 17 bases between the two ends. The CDR3 runs to 16 residues. Germline-derived CDR1 and CDR2 are SGHRS and YFSETQ. Per the original methods: Reference gene primer amplification in the assay estimated nucleated cell counts. Using immunoSEQ multiplex PCR, the repertoire was profiled, and TCRdb retains in-frame clones only, with some absent. V, J and clone size were drawn from that table, and D and trimming were deduced from the DNA. The sample yields about 58,000 clones, approximately 86% seen once. The J gene is TRBJ2-3, the V gene TRBV5-1; D may be TRBD2 (6 bases). The source is a woman in her 70s with active COVID-19. The sample comprised peripheral blood. The CDR3 DNA reads as TGCGCCAGCAGCTGGGAGTCCGGGCGGGGTACAGATACGCAGTATTTT. It codes for CASSWESGRGTDTQYF.